This T cell receptor beta chain came from a study of Graves' ophthalmopathy and Graves' hyperthyroidism. The authors amplified TCR beta CDR3 regions, and they did so from RNA transcripts for repertoire sequencing. First-round RT-PCR relied on HTBI primers, and a second-round multiplex PCR came next. TCRdb analysed the multiplex PCR reads with MiXCR anew, one entry per CDR3 protein. The table has some 400,000 distinct CDR3 sequences, around 19% seen once. The CDR3 is 12 residues long. Germline CDR1 and CDR2: SGHKS and YYEKEE (reference sequence). Trimming left V 0 bases short and J 8 bases short, with 8 bases between. Sampling around 10 ml of fresh peripheral blood provided the PBMCs. The sample holds many counts of this clonotype.

V gene TRBV5-5 combines with J gene TRBJ1-1; D not certain. Sequenced sample: peripheral blood. The clonotype originates from a woman aged 18 to 35 with Graves' ophthalmopathy. The CDR3 protein is CASSLAMGEAFF. The DNA for the CDR3 is TGTGCCAGCAGCTTGGCCATGGGGGAAGCTTTCTTT. Using reference TRBV5-5 and TRBJ1-1 for the parts outside the CDR3, the full variable domain is DAGVTQSPTHLIKTRGQQVTLRCSPISGHKSVSWYQQVLGQGPQFIFQYYEKEERGRGNFPDRFSARQFPNYSSELNVNALLLGDSALYLCASSLAMGEAFFGQGTRLTVV.